This T cell receptor (beta chain) was found in a study of blood T cell repertoires in COVID-19. About the research overall: Italy, Spain and the United States were the sources of the convalescent and acute COVID-19 samples. PBMCs, B-cell-depleted T cells, or T cells provided the cDNA or gDNA that made up the material.

Methods used by the authors: Estimated nucleated cell counts came from reference gene primer amplification. Sequenced by immunoSEQ multiplex PCR; TCRdb stores in-frame clones only, minus some. V and J calls and clone size are those listed in that table; D and trimming were worked out from the DNA. The data hold 210,000 or so clones, with about 90% observed a single time. The germline gives CDR1 MNHEY, CDR2 SVGAGI. This CDR3 is built from 13 residues. Trimming removed 6 bases from V and 3 bases from J; junction bases left unmatched: 3. This clonotype originated in a man aged 35 to 55 with active or convalescent COVID-19. The sample consisted of peripheral blood. The chain has TRBV6-5 and TRBJ1-2, with 8 bases matching TRBD1. Here the CDR3 reads CASSSTGDYGYTF. CDR3 nucleotide sequence: TGTGCCAGCAGCTCGACAGGGGACTATGGCTACACCTTC.